One and the same sample provided the 17 T cell receptor beta chains below, sequenced in a study of Tregs in tolerant kidney transplant recipients. The table came from immunoSEQ multiplex PCR; TCRdb's copy has only in-frame clones and leaves some out. This table has about 77,000 clones, about 98% appearing once. The sample in question was CD4+ T cells from blood, obtained before the transplant. The receptors shown here come from a human donor who received a combined kidney and bone marrow transplant.

A single count supports this clone. This chain joins TRBV5-4 and TRBJ2-4, with a weak D call TRBD2 (6 bases). Germline CDR1 is SGHNT and CDR2 is YYREEE (reference sequence). The V and J ends lost 3 bases and 3 bases respectively, with 13 bases between them. CDR3 length: 15 residues. This CDR3 reads CASSWPGTDKNIQYF. CDR3 DNA sequence: TGTGCCAGCAGCTGGCCCGGGACTGACAAAAACATTCAGTACTTC. The full variable domain, rest sourced from reference TRBV5-4 and TRBJ2-4, is ETGVTQSPTHLIKTRGQQVTLRCSSQSGHNTVSWYQQALGQGPQFIFQYYREEENGRGNFPPRFSGLQFPNYSSELNVNALELDDSALYLCASSWPGTDKNIQYFGAGTRLSVL.

The J gene is TRBJ2-7, the V gene TRBV11-3, with 7 nucleotides matching TRBD2. The CDR3 has 12 amino acids. Germline CDR1 and CDR2: SGHNT and YENEEA. The ends lost 5 bases at V and 11 bases at J; junction bases unmatched: 9. CDR3 sequence (DNA): TGTGCCAGCAGCCAGAAGGTCCGGGAGGAGTACTTC. This sequence encodes CASSQKVREEYF. Filled out from reference TRBV11-3 and TRBJ2-7, the complete variable domain reads EAGVVQSPRYKIIEKKQPVAFWCNPISGHNTLYWYLQNLGQGPELLIRYENEEAVDDSQLPKDRFSAERLKGVDSTLKIQPAELGDSAVYLCASSQKVREEYFGPGTRLTVT.

V and J are TRBV27 and TRBJ1-5, with D unresolved. Germline assignment: CDR1 MNHEY and CDR2 SMNVEV (reference sequence). The V and J ends lost 8 bases and 7 bases respectively, with 15 bases between them. This CDR3 has 13 amino acids. CDR3 region: CASFKGPGQPQHF. The CDR3 DNA sequence: TGTGCCAGCTTTAAAGGCCCCGGGCAGCCCCAGCATTTT.

The rearrangement links TRBV5-4 to TRBJ2-7; 11 bases agree with TRBD2. From germline, CDR1 is SGHNT and CDR2 YYREEE (reference sequence). The CDR3 totals 15 residues. V lost 4 bases to trimming and J lost 2 bases; unmatched junction nucleotides: 5. CDR3 nucleotides: TGTGCCAGCAGCGGACTAGCGGGCACGACCTACGAGCAGTACTTC. This translates into CASSGLAGTTYEQYF.

The chain is built from TRBV7-2 and TRBJ2-3, with D perhaps matching TRBD2 (6 bases). Germline CDR1 is SGHTA and CDR2 is FQGNSA. The V end was cut by 5 bases, the J end by 2 bases, with 14 bases between. The CDR3 covers 15 residues. DNA for the CDR3: TGTGCCAGCAGCAATAGCGGTAACCCCACAGATACGCAGTATTTT. Its protein is CASSNSGNPTDTQYF.

V usage is TRBV5-4 and J usage is TRBJ2-3; 15 bases agree with TRBD2. CDR1 and CDR2 (germline): SGHNT, YYREEE (reference sequence). The CDR3 is made up of 17 amino acids. V lost 4 bases to trimming and J lost 6 bases; unmatched junction nucleotides: 9. CDR3 in amino acids: CASSAGLAGGASDTQYF. CDR3 sequence (DNA): TGTGCCAGCAGCGCCGGACTAGCGGGGGGGGCTTCGGATACGCAGTATTTT.

The sample holds one count of this clone. This sequence joins TRBV18 and TRBJ2-5; 7 bases agree with TRBD2. The germline V gene encodes CDR1 KGHSH and CDR2 LQKENI. V shed 3 bases, J shed 1 base, and the junction held 11 bases outside the gene matches. The CDR3 length is 17 residues. The CDR3 loop is CASSPLSPLASQETQYF. CDR3 in DNA: TGTGCCAGCTCACCCCTGAGTCCACTAGCGAGCCAAGAGACCCAGTACTTC.

The J gene is TRBJ1-5, the V gene TRBV28; maybe TRBD1 (5 bases). The CDR3 contains 15 residues. Trimming took off 4 bases at V and 0 bases at J, with 10 bases between the two ends. Germline assignment: CDR1 MDHEN and CDR2 SYDVKM. CDR3 protein: CASSSTENSNQPQHF. The DNA of the CDR3 is TGTGCCAGCAGTTCGACAGAGAATAGCAATCAGCCCCAGCATTTT. The whole variable domain, filled in from reference TRBV28 and TRBJ1-5, reads DVKVTQSSRYLVKRTGEKVFLECVQDMDHENMFWYRQDPGLGLRLIYFSYDVKMKEKGDIPEGYSVSREKKERFSLILESASTNQTSMYLCASSSTENSNQPQHFGDGTRLSIL.

Only one count was recorded for this clone. The CDR3: CASSQDRLAGGYNEQFF. The CDR3 nucleotides read TGTGCCAGCAGCCAAGACCGGCTAGCGGGGGGATACAATGAGCAGTTCTTC. J is TRBJ2-1 and V is TRBV14; the match to TRBD2 covers 11 bases. Losses at the gene ends were 0 bases for V and 4 bases for J; bases not matched to a gene: 5. The CDR3 has 17 residues. CDR1 SGHDN and CDR2 FVKESK come from the germline V gene. Full variable domain (outside the CDR3, taken from reference TRBV14 and TRBJ2-1): EAGVTQFPSHSVIEKGQTVTLRCDPISGHDNLYWYRRVMGKEIKFLLHFVKESKQDESGMPNNRFLAERTGGTYSTLKVQPAELEDSGVYFCASSQDRLAGGYNEQFFGPGTRLTVL.

This clone came up once. The gene calls are TRBV20-1 and TRBJ2-7, with 10 bases lining up with TRBD1. CDR1 and CDR2 (germline): DFQATT, SNEGSKA (reference sequence). With 7 bases clipped from V and 6 bases from J, the junction kept 3 bases outside the gene matches. The CDR3 totals 11 residues. The CDR3 sequence: CSGDRGTEQYF. Here the CDR3 DNA reads TGCAGTGGGGACAGGGGAACCGAGCAGTACTTC.

This chain joins TRBV30 and TRBJ2-5; 7 nucleotides align to TRBD2. Germline-derived CDR1 and CDR2 are GTSNPN and SVGIG (reference sequence). CDR3 length equals 12 residues. After removal of 4 bases from V and 1 base from J, the junction contained 0 bases not matched to a gene. CDR3 region: CAWTSGQETQYF. The CDR3 region has the DNA TGTGCCTGGACTAGCGGCCAAGAGACCCAGTACTTC. Full variable domain (remainder filled in from reference TRBV30 and TRBJ2-5): SQTIHQWPATLVQPVGSPLSLECTVEGTSNPNLYWYRQAAGRGLQLLFYSVGIGQISSEVPQNLSASRPQDRQFILSSKKLLLSDSGFYLCAWTSGQETQYFGPGTRLLVL.

The chain couples TRBV7-8 to TRBJ1-1, with TRBD1 identical over 7 bases. The CDR3 is made up of 14 amino acids. Unmatched junction bases numbered 3, after V lost 4 bases and J lost 1 base. Germline-derived CDR1 and CDR2 are SGHVS and FQNEAQ. As DNA, the CDR3 is TGTGCCAGCAGCTCCGGGACAGCGAACACTGAAGCTTTCTTT. Its protein product is CASSSGTANTEAFF.

The V gene is TRBV5-1, the J gene TRBJ2-3; D uncertain. Trimming took off 4 bases at V and 0 bases at J, with 6 bases between the two ends. CDR1 and CDR2 from the germline V gene are SGHRS and YFSETQ. The CDR3 is 13 residues long. In DNA form, the CDR3 reads TGCGCCAGCAGCATTACTAGCACAGATACGCAGTATTTT. Its translation: CASSITSTDTQYF.

This chain uses TRBV4-2 with TRBJ1-2; 7 bases agree with TRBD1. Germline lookup yields CDR1 LGHNA and CDR2 YNFKEQ. Trimming removed 0 bases from V and 4 bases from J; junction bases left unmatched: 2. The CDR3 loop spans 14 amino acids. The CDR3 bases are TGTGCCAGCAGCCAAGACAGGGGGACCTATGGCTACACCTTC. Its protein is CASSQDRGTYGYTF.

V is TRBV11-2 and J is TRBJ2-1, with TRBD2 identical over 7 bases. Germline assignment: CDR1 SGHAT and CDR2 FQNNGV. Trimming cost V 5 bases and J 9 bases; bases outside gene matches: 13. This CDR3 has 15 amino acids. The CDR3 nucleotides are TGTGCCAGCAGCCCCGCCGCCGGCGGGGGTTCTGAGCAGTTCTTC. This sequence encodes CASSPAAGGGSEQFF.

The gene calls are TRBV30 and TRBJ2-5, with TRBD2 identical over 14 bases. The V segment lost 7 bases and the J segment 6 bases; nucleotides outside the gene matches: 4. The CDR3 runs 13 residues. Germline CDR1 is GTSNPN and CDR2 is SVGIG (reference sequence). The CDR3 DNA reads TGTGCCTTGGGACTAGCGGGGGTTAAGACCCAGTACTTC. Residues: CALGLAGVKTQYF.

The V call is TRBV30, the J call TRBJ2-7; 9 bases match TRBD2. With V trimmed by 8 bases and J by 4 bases, 3 bases remained unmatched. The CDR3 has 11 amino acids. Per germline, CDR1 GTSNPN and CDR2 SVGIG (reference sequence). The CDR3, as DNA: TGTGCCAGTAGCGGGAGTTACGAGCAGTACTTC. Translation: CASSGSYEQYF.